This T cell receptor (beta chain) was sequenced during a study of blood T cell repertoires in COVID-19. As for the study in general: Samples taken during acute and convalescent COVID-19 were collected in the United States, Italy and Spain.

The germline V gene encodes CDR1 LNHDA and CDR2 SQIVND (reference sequence). CDR3 length equals 13 residues. V was cut by 3 bases and J by 8 bases, with 8 bases left in between. Method: immunoSEQ multiplex PCR; TCRdb's copy keeps in-frame clones and lacks some. The data show 54,000 or so clones, with around 86% seen just once and 6.5% to 8% held by the top ten. The source material was peripheral blood. This sequence was found in a man aged 45 to 65 with active COVID-19. The chain combines TRBV19 with TRBJ1-6; perhaps TRBD1 as D (6 bases). CDR3 sequence: CASSMPGDSPLHF. CDR3 sequence (DNA): TGTGCCAGTAGTATGCCAGGGGATTCACCCCTCCACTTT.